This T cell receptor beta chain is drawn from a study of Ad26.COV2.S vaccination and SARS-CoV-2 variants. Measured with immunoSEQ multiplex PCR; TCRdb has only the in-frame clones, and not every one. Here the sample spans 200,000 to 250,000 clones, 70% to 90% being singletons. Concerning this clone itself: The antigen is unknown.

Overall study results and limits: Breadth measured for non-spike TCRs was similar across vaccine and placebo recipients.

The treatment: about 20 received Ad26.COV2.S at low or high dose, single or two shots; about five received placebo; per-sample allocation not given. Collection of the samples took place on day 63 after the first injection of vaccine or placebo. V trimming: 6 bases; J trimming: 3 bases; junction bases outside the gene matches: 7. Germline V CDR1 and CDR2: ENHRY, SYGVKD. The CDR3 has 14 amino acids. The rearrangement uses TRBV10-3 and TRBJ2-7; TRBD2 matches 8 bases. The TCR was taken from a person aged 18-60 years who received the Ad26.COV2.S COVID-19 vaccine or a placebo. This material consisted of peripheral blood, taken in a trial of Ad26.COV2.S vaccine versus placebo. CDR3 sequence (DNA): TGTGCCATCAGACGGAGTGCGGGGGGCTACGAGCAGTACTTC. Its translation: CAIRRSAGGYEQYF.